The 8 T cell receptor beta chains below come from one sample, sequenced in a study of early T cells in non-severe SARS-CoV-2 infection. TCRdb reprocessed the 5' RACE reads with MiXCR, giving one entry per CDR3 protein. The sample has about 30,000 distinct CDR3 sequences, 5% to 6.5% seen once. The specimen sequenced was whole blood. The receptor source for this set is an adult who was a healthcare worker with PCR-confirmed SARS-CoV-2 infection or an uninfected control (not recorded which).

The CDR3 spells CANNTNKAYEQYF. The CDR3, as DNA: TGTGCCAACAACACAAATAAAGCCTACGAGCAGTACTTC. The chain combines TRBV11-2 with TRBJ2-7, with D unclear. Germline V CDR1 and CDR2: SGHAT, FQNNGV. V was pared by 10 bases and J by 2 bases, with 15 bases between. The CDR3 is made up of 13 amino acids.

In its sample, this clonotype was seen many times. This chain joins TRBV7-9 and TRBJ2-5, with D unclear. V was trimmed by 5 bases and J by 2 bases, leaving 15 bases between them. CDR3 length: 15 residues. The germline gives CDR1 SEHNR, CDR2 FQNEAQ (reference sequence). This CDR3 is CASSPILYPQETQYF. In DNA, the CDR3 is TGTGCCAGCAGCCCTATACTCTATCCGCAAGAGACCCAGTACTTC.

This clonotype was observed at least ten times. This chain uses TRBV12-3 or TRBV12-4 with TRBJ2-1; 8 bases match TRBD1. The CDR3 has 15 residues. The V segment lost 7 bases and the J segment 6 bases; nucleotides outside the gene matches: 11. The CDR3 is CASITGTGPSNEQFF. Here the CDR3 DNA reads TGTGCCAGCATAACCGGGACAGGACCGAGCAATGAGCAGTTCTTC.

This clonotype was seen a few times. V and J are TRBV11-2 and TRBJ2-3; D is possibly TRBD1 (6 bases). Germline CDR1 is SGHAT and CDR2 is FQNNGV. V was clipped by 3 bases and J by 3 bases, with 16 bases between them. The CDR3 length is 16 residues. CDR3 residues: CASSFRFLRGTDTQYF. CDR3 DNA sequence: TGTGCCAGCAGCTTCCGTTTCCTCAGGGGAACAGATACGCAGTATTTT.

J is TRBJ1-3 and V is TRBV12-3 or TRBV12-4; a weak D match, TRBD1 (5 bases). The CDR3 is 13 residues long. V was cut by 8 bases and J by 3 bases, with 11 bases left in between. The CDR3 loop reads CASLSGGGNTIYF. DNA of the CDR3: TGTGCCAGCCTTTCGGGGGGTGGAAACACCATATATTTT.

This clonotype was observed at least ten times. Here the CDR3 DNA reads TGCAGCGTTTCGGGGACCCAAAACATTCAGTACTTC. Residues: CSVSGTQNIQYF. V and J are TRBV29-1 and TRBJ2-4; the D gene could be TRBD1 or TRBD2 (5 bases each). Germline CDR1 SQVTM, CDR2 ANQGSEA. The CDR3 runs 12 residues. The V and J ends lost 5 bases and 5 bases respectively, with 10 bases between them. Variable domain in full (rest from reference TRBV29-1 and TRBJ2-4): SAVISQKPSRDICQRGTSLTIQCQVDSQVTMMFWYRQQPGQSLTLIATANQGSEATYESGFVIDKFPISRPNLTFSTLTVSNMSPEDSSIYLCSVSGTQNIQYFGAGTRLSVL.

Many counts were recorded for this clonotype. This chain uses TRBV9 with TRBJ2-1; 12 nucleotides align to TRBD2. The germline gives CDR1 SGDLS, CDR2 YYNGEE. The V gene end was trimmed by 2 bases and the J gene end by 3 bases; junction bases not matched to a gene: 0. The length of the CDR3 is 15 residues. As DNA, the CDR3 is TGTGCCAGCAGCGTGACTAGCGGGAGCTACAATGAGCAGTTCTTC. This sequence encodes CASSVTSGSYNEQFF.

The chain links TRBV12-3 or TRBV12-4 to TRBJ2-3; possibly TRBD2 for D (6 bases). The CDR3 sequence is 14 residues long. The V and J ends lost 6 bases and 4 bases respectively, with 14 bases between them. CDR3 nucleotide sequence: TGTGCCAGCAGAATGGGCAGGAGGGCAGATACGCAGTATTTT. This sequence encodes CASRMGRRADTQYF.